These 18 T cell receptor beta chains share one sample of origin, sequenced in a study of shared clonotypes between healthy human individuals. In the naive CD8 group, cells lacked CD45RO and were positively selected for CCR7, so terminally differentiated effector memory CD45RA+ cells were left out. Only in-frame clones appear in the TCRdb table, and some are missing; sequencing was by immunoSEQ multiplex PCR. This repertoire shows about 2 million clones, approximately 94% found once; its top ten account for roughly 1%. The sample was naive CD8+ T cells sorted from blood. The receptor source for this set is a man aged 18 to 29 in good health.

The V and J genes are TRBV19 and TRBJ2-1; D may correspond to TRBD1 or TRBD2 (6 bases each). The V gene's germline CDR1 is LNHDA and CDR2 SQIVND (reference sequence). Trimming stripped 4 bases from V and 6 bases from J, with 16 bases between. The CDR3 sequence is 15 residues long. The CDR3 sequence is CASSTPRGEGNEQFF. CDR3 DNA: TGTGCCAGTAGTACGCCTAGGGGGGAAGGCAATGAGCAGTTCTTC.

J is TRBJ2-7 and V is TRBV4-3; D not resolved. Germline V CDR1 and CDR2: LGHNA, YSLEER. V was trimmed by 8 bases and J by 0 bases, leaving 14 bases between them. This CDR3 region has 14 residues. Written as DNA, the CDR3 is TGCGCCAGCTCCCCGGCAGCCTCCTCCTACGAGCAGTACTTC. Its translation is CASSPAASSYEQYF.

The genes are TRBV10-3 and TRBJ1-2; TRBD1 might be the D (6 bases). Germline values: CDR1 ENHRY, CDR2 SYGVKD. V lost 0 bases and J lost 5, with 16 bases in between. There are 16 residues in the CDR3. CDR3 sequence reads: CAISESFGQNLYGYTF. The CDR3 DNA reads as TGTGCCATCAGTGAGTCTTTCGGACAGAACCTTTATGGCTACACCTTC.

V usage is TRBV6-5 and J usage is TRBJ2-1, with D perhaps matching TRBD2 (6 bases). The germline gives CDR1 MNHEY, CDR2 SVGAGI. The V gene lost 6 bases and the J gene lost 7 bases, with 16 bases spanning the gap. The CDR3 is made up of 14 amino acids. The CDR3 sequence: CASRPGLNGNEQFF. The CDR3 coding sequence is TGTGCCAGCAGGCCGGGACTTAACGGGAATGAGCAGTTCTTC.

This clone occurred once. The same CDR3 arises from other DNA sequences in this sample as well. The rearrangement uses TRBV9 and TRBJ1-6, with D uncertain. Germline lookup yields CDR1 SGDLS and CDR2 YYNGEE. The CDR3 has 13 residues. V lost 7 bases and J 0 bases, leaving 5 bases between the germline ends. The CDR3 loop is CASGDSYNSPLHF. CDR3 DNA: TGTGCCAGCGGAGACTCCTATAATTCACCCCTCCACTTT.

This clone showed up just once. Other DNA sequences in the sample encode the same CDR3. The V call is TRBV4-3, the J call TRBJ2-7; the D gene is possibly TRBD1 (5 bases). Germline values: CDR1 LGHNA, CDR2 YSLEER. This CDR3 is built from 14 residues. V was trimmed by 1 base and J by 0 bases, leaving 7 bases between them. The CDR3 bases are TGCGCCAGCAGCCAAGGGACACTCTCCTACGAGCAGTACTTC. Protein: CASSQGTLSYEQYF.

V gene TRBV7-9 combines with J gene TRBJ2-7; D gene unclear. The germline V gene has CDR1 SEHNR and CDR2 FQNEAQ (reference sequence). The CDR3 runs 16 residues. Trimming removed 1 base from V and 4 bases from J, with 17 bases in between. The CDR3 DNA follows: TGTGCCAGCAGCTTAGATGGCCTCGAAGGAGTGTACGAGCAGTACTTC. As protein: CASSLDGLEGVYEQYF.

The rearrangement links TRBV6-6 to TRBJ2-1; TRBD2 matches 11 bases. Germline trimming cut 10 bases from V and 5 bases from J; bases unmatched to any gene: 7. CDR3 length equals 14 residues. Per the germline V gene, CDR1 is MNHNY and CDR2 is SVGAGI (reference sequence). The CDR3 loop reads CATRLAGTDNEQFF. The CDR3, as DNA: TGTGCCACCCGACTAGCGGGGACCGACAATGAGCAGTTCTTC.

The chain's CDR3 is CASSFGRMDSYEQYF. Written as DNA, the CDR3 is TGTGCCAGCAGCTTTGGCAGGATGGACTCCTACGAGCAGTACTTC. This chain joins TRBV7-9 and TRBJ2-7; no reliable D call. The CDR3 has 15 residues. V gave up 3 bases and J gave up 0 bases, with 12 bases separating them. Per the germline V gene, CDR1 is SEHNR and CDR2 is FQNEAQ (reference sequence).

The genes are TRBV9 and TRBJ2-7, with 9 bases fitting TRBD1. This CDR3 has 15 amino acids. With 0 bases clipped from V and 5 bases from J, the junction kept 6 bases outside the gene matches. Looked up from germline, CDR1 is SGDLS and CDR2 is YYNGEE. CDR3 bases: TGTGCCAGCAGCGTAGGAGGGACAGGGAACGACGAGCAGTACTTC. This translates into CASSVGGTGNDEQYF.

This chain joins TRBV7-9 and TRBJ1-6; possible D gene TRBD1, 6 bases. V lost 4 bases and J 10 bases, leaving 26 bases between the germline ends. The CDR3 totals 18 residues. Germline V lookup: CDR1 SEHNR, CDR2 FQNEAQ (reference sequence). DNA for the CDR3: TGTGCCAGCAGCTCGTCCCGGGACATTTTCGAGTTAGGGTCACCCCTCCACTTT. It specifies CASSSSRDIFELGSPLHF.

This rearrangement joins TRBV4-1 to TRBJ1-2, with D uncertain. Deletions cut 1 base from V and 2 bases from J, with 14 bases between. The CDR3 is 16 residues long. The germline gives CDR1 MGHRA, CDR2 YSYEKL. CDR3 nucleotide sequence: TGCGCCAGCAGCCAAGTAAATTTTGGTAGGAACTATGGCTACACCTTC. The encoded protein is CASSQVNFGRNYGYTF.

The V and J genes are TRBV30 and TRBJ1-5; D unresolved. The germline V gene encodes CDR1 GTSNPN and CDR2 SVGIG (reference sequence). V lost 2 bases to trimming and J lost 1 base, with 12 bases between them. The CDR3 has 15 amino acids. As DNA, the CDR3 is TGTGCCTGGAGTCATGGGCAGATGAGCAATCAGCCCCAGCATTTT. Translating it yields CAWSHGQMSNQPQHF. Full variable domain (rest looked up from reference TRBV30 and TRBJ1-5): SQTIHQWPATLVQPVGSPLSLECTVEGTSNPNLYWYRQAAGRGLQLLFYSVGIGQISSEVPQNLSASRPQDRQFILSSKKLLLSDSGFYLCAWSHGQMSNQPQHFGDGTRLSIL.

This clone was recorded once. V is TRBV5-6 and J is TRBJ2-7; D ambiguous. The CDR3 sequence is 14 residues long. The V gene lost 1 base and the J gene lost 2 bases, with 10 bases spanning the gap. From germline, CDR1 is SGHDT and CDR2 YYEEEE. CDR3 DNA sequence: TGTGCCAGCAGCTTGTGGCAGTCTACCTACGAGCAGTACTTC. This codes for CASSLWQSTYEQYF.

This clone was counted a single time. The chain is built from TRBV4-3 and TRBJ2-1, with TRBD2 matching over 9 bases. The length of the CDR3 is 15 residues. After removal of 3 bases from V and 4 bases from J, the junction contained 4 bases not matched to a gene. CDR1 is LGHNA, CDR2 YSLEER, per germline. This CDR3 reads CASSHGTSSYNEQFF. The CDR3 DNA sequence: TGCGCCAGCAGCCACGGGACTAGCTCTTACAATGAGCAGTTCTTC.

This clone was seen only once. The V and J genes are TRBV14 and TRBJ2-5; 11 bases match TRBD1. Trimming removed 5 bases from V and 5 bases from J; junction bases left unmatched: 4. Germline values: CDR1 SGHDN, CDR2 FVKESK. The CDR3 is made up of 14 amino acids. CDR3: CASSWTGGLETQYF. The DNA of the CDR3 is TGTGCCAGCAGCTGGACAGGGGGCCTTGAGACCCAGTACTTC.

The rearrangement joins TRBV19 to TRBJ2-1; D may match TRBD1 or TRBD2 (5 bases each). CDR3 length equals 17 residues. Trimming left V 0 bases short and J 2 bases short, with 14 bases between. The germline V gene has CDR1 LNHDA and CDR2 SQIVND (reference sequence). In DNA, the CDR3 is TGTGCCAGTAGTATAGATCCCGGGACCGAAACCTACAATGAGCAGTTCTTC. It is translated as CASSIDPGTETYNEQFF.

The V call is TRBV29-1, the J call TRBJ2-7, with 10 bases aligning to TRBD1. The CDR3 totals 14 residues. Per germline, CDR1 SQVTM and CDR2 ANQGSEA. With 6 bases clipped from V and 3 bases from J, the junction kept 8 bases outside the gene matches. CDR3 region: CSVEIGDRGYEQYF. The CDR3 DNA follows: TGCAGCGTCGAAATAGGGGACAGGGGCTACGAGCAGTACTTC.